This T cell receptor beta chain was retrieved from a study of T cells in localized non-small cell lung cancer (dated by TCRdb to about 2020). Describing the broader study: The study analyzed T cell repertoires of about 230 early-stage NSCLC patients, comparing tumors and uninvolved tumor-adjacent lungs. Of the NSCLC patients, 129 were male and around 99 were female, and the mean age was around 70 years. The cohort consisted of approximately 220 treatment-naive NSCLC patients whose localized lung tumors had been resected.

At diagnosis, peripheral blood, uninvolved tumor-adjacent lung and tumor were collected and stored as a combination of fresh-frozen and FFPE material. For TCR repertoire profiling, the blood samples were analyzed as peripheral blood mononuclear cells. This clone was counted only a few times. There is no known antigen for this receptor. No clone much larger than this one lies a single base away; base qualities are absent. The paper as a whole reports these results and caveats: Multi-region tumor sequencing was not performed, so intratumor heterogeneity could not be excluded. Uninvolved tumor-adjacent lung showed the highest T cell clonality, higher than tumor, which suggests more focused antigenic responses in the uninvolved tumor-adjacent lung. Higher blood T cell density associated with longer overall survival, while higher adjacent-lung clonality associated with shorter survival. Of the top 100 tumor clones, a median of 57 were detected in paired uninvolved adjacent lung; approximately 28 were also among that lung's top 100. Since the design was exploratory, TCR variables were selected using unadjusted p-values with no false-discovery rate correction.

In the germline V gene (reference sequence), CDR1 corresponds to MNHNY and CDR2 to SVGAGI. Reading from cysteine to phenylalanine, the CDR3 counts 16 amino acids. The retained sequence is limited to the CDR3, 48 bases, with the frame set at the first base. Germline trimming: 8 bases from V, 6 bases from J; junction bases outside gene matches: 16. TCR beta CDR3 regions were sequenced from DNA using the immunoSEQ Assay. As for the original processing: T cell density was computed as TCR beta template counts normalized to usable DNA estimated by amplifying housekeeping genes. The preseqR package was used to estimate richness by extrapolating to 400,000 templates for PBMC samples and to 120,000 templates for tissue samples. Clonality was taken to be one minus Pielou's evenness. Tissue-enriched TCRs were identified through differential abundance testing performed on productive amino-acid clonotypes, with a minimum total count of 5 and an alpha of 0.1. Repertoire overlap between compartments was quantified with the Jaccard Index and Morisita Overlap Index. GLIPH grouped TCR beta CDR3s together with public tetramer-defined viral CDR3s, and a viral motif had to include at least three viral sequences and show V-gene enrichment. In TCRdb, the immuneACCESS table is reduced to in-frame sequences with V and J assigned. These tables do not hold every clone; where another copy was compared, an unresolved V gene accounts for under half, and the others remain unexplained. For V, J and clone size, that table is used; D and trimming come from the DNA. Recorded for this sample are approximately 64,000 clones; roughly nine tenths of them occurred a single time. Over 1.5% of the sample is taken by the ten largest.

This TCR was sampled from a woman aged 40-75 years with stage I lung adenocarcinoma. The sequences come from peripheral blood, collected before any cancer treatment. The V and J segments used are TRBV6-6 and TRBJ1-5; 7 of the junction bases match TRBD1. The nucleotides read TGTGCCAGCGAGGTTGGCCGCCAGGGGGATACTCAGCCCCAGCATTTT. Translated, it reads CASEVGRQGDTQPQHF.